This entry lists 22 T cell receptor beta chains sequenced from one sample in a study of blood T cell repertoires in COVID-19 (dated by TCRdb to 2020 to 2021). Library method: the immunoSEQ multiplex PCR assay. TCRdb's version of the immuneACCESS table is confined to in-frame rearrangements and falls short of the full clone set. An unresolved V gene accounts for under half of the shortfall where checked; the remainder is of unknown origin. Here the sample has almost 25,000 clones; around 83% occur a single time. The ten most abundant clones make up 7.5% to 10% of the sample. The sample consisted of peripheral blood. These receptors were obtained from a human donor in a cohort sampled during active COVID-19.

The V gene is TRBV7-2, the J gene TRBJ2-7, with D tentatively TRBD1 (6 bases). V lost 1 base, J lost 0 bases, and 13 bases lay in between. This CDR3 has 16 amino acids. Germline loops: CDR1 SGHTA, CDR2 FQGNSA. CDR3 bases: TGTGCCAGCAGCTTAGGTCCGGACAGTGCCTCCTACGAGCAGTACTTC. Encoded protein: CASSLGPDSASYEQYF.

The V and J genes are TRBV5-6 and TRBJ2-7; 12 nucleotides match TRBD2. With V trimmed by 4 bases and J by 7 bases, 6 bases remained unmatched. Germline CDR1 SGHDT, CDR2 YYEEEE. There are 14 residues in the CDR3. The CDR3 DNA follows: TGTGCCAGCAGCCCGCTAGCGGGAGGGGGGGAGCAGTACTTC. It encodes CASSPLAGGGEQYF.

The chain recombines TRBV7-9 with TRBJ2-1; D is undetermined. The CDR3 totals 13 residues. Germline lookup yields CDR1 SEHNR and CDR2 FQNEAQ (reference sequence). With 8 bases removed from V and 7 bases from J, the gap between germline ends came to 15 bases. The CDR3 sequence is CASVQAVWNEQFF. The CDR3 DNA reads as TGTGCCAGCGTGCAGGCCGTGTGGAATGAGCAGTTCTTC.

This sequence joins TRBV6-6 and TRBJ2-1; TRBD1 agrees at 9 bases. The V segment lost 7 bases and the J segment 8 bases; nucleotides outside the gene matches: 3. This CDR3 spans 12 amino acids. Germline loops: CDR1 MNHNY, CDR2 SVGAGI (reference sequence). CDR3 nucleotide sequence: TGTGCCAGCATAACAGGGGGCTATGAGCAGTTCTTC. Translation: CASITGGYEQFF.

V is TRBV10-3 and J is TRBJ2-3; 9 bases are a match to TRBD2. Per the germline V gene, CDR1 is ENHRY and CDR2 is SYGVKD. There are 15 residues in the CDR3. Unmatched junction bases numbered 8, after V lost 6 bases and J lost 4 bases. The CDR3 reads CAIRPLAGLPDTQYF. CDR3 in DNA: TGTGCCATCAGACCTCTAGCGGGGCTGCCAGATACGCAGTATTTT.

Sample share makes this clone medium-sized. This rearrangement joins TRBV9 to TRBJ2-3; the match to TRBD2 covers 12 bases. This CDR3 is 16 amino acids long. CDR1 is SGDLS, CDR2 YYNGEE, per germline. J was trimmed by 4 bases and V by 0 bases; bases with no gene match: 3. The CDR3 reads CASSVVLAGGPDTQYF. The CDR3 DNA reads as TGTGCCAGCAGCGTAGTTCTAGCGGGGGGGCCAGATACGCAGTATTTT.

V is TRBV4-3 and J is TRBJ1-2; 10 bases line up with TRBD1. J lost 7 bases, V lost 1 base, and 9 bases had no gene match. The germline V gene encodes CDR1 LGHNA and CDR2 YSLEER. The CDR3 is 16 amino acids. CDR3 amino acids: CASSQGIATGGSGYTF. The CDR3 coding sequence is TGCGCCAGCAGCCAAGGCATAGCGACAGGGGGCTCTGGCTACACCTTC.

V usage is TRBV7-9 and J usage is TRBJ2-5; 7 bases line up with TRBD1. The junction had 4 bases not matched to a gene; V was cut back by 5 bases and J by 4 bases. The CDR3 is 13 amino acids. CDR1 is SEHNR and CDR2 is FQNEAQ in the germline V gene (reference sequence). The chain's CDR3 is CASSPWDRETQYF. CDR3 DNA: TGTGCCAGCAGCCCTTGGGACAGAGAGACCCAGTACTTC.

V usage is TRBV9 and J usage is TRBJ2-6, with D possibly TRBD2 on 7 matching bases. The V and J ends lost 1 base and 0 bases respectively, with 14 bases between them. This CDR3 region has 18 residues. The V gene's germline CDR1 is SGDLS and CDR2 YYNGEE. CDR3 nucleotides: TGTGCCAGCAGCGTATCGGGGGGCGACCTCTCTGGGGCCAACGTCCTGACTTTC. Translated, it gives CASSVSGGDLSGANVLTF.

J is TRBJ2-1 and V is TRBV7-9; D unclear. Germline V CDR1 and CDR2: SEHNR, FQNEAQ (reference sequence). Trimming took off 6 bases at V and 8 bases at J, with 8 bases between the two ends. This CDR3 spans 11 amino acids. CDR3 sequence reads: CASRTGYEQFF. CDR3 DNA: TGTGCCAGCAGAACCGGGTATGAGCAGTTCTTC.

The rearrangement links TRBV15 to TRBJ2-6; TRBD1 matches 11 bases. The J segment lost 2 bases and the V segment lost 8 bases, leaving 2 bases of the junction unmatched. Germline CDR1 is LNHNV and CDR2 is YYDKDF (reference sequence). The CDR3 is 15 amino acids. The CDR3 coding sequence is TGTGCCACCGGGACAGGGGGAACTGGGGCCAACGTCCTGACTTTC. It codes for CATGTGGTGANVLTF.

This clone was seen a handful of times. This chain connects TRBV11-3 to TRBJ2-1; 10 nucleotides line up with TRBD2. The CDR3 is 18 amino acids. Germline values: CDR1 SGHNT, CDR2 YENEEA. J gave up 7 bases and V 6 bases, and 18 bases lay outside the gene matches. The CDR3 DNA reads as TGTGCCAGCAGAACGAGGCTAGCGGGAGACCCCCTGGGGAATGAGCAGTTCTTC. Protein sequence: CASRTRLAGDPLGNEQFF.

The table lists this clone with a count of one. The V gene is TRBV19, the J gene TRBJ2-7; 7 bases match TRBD2. V shed 5 bases, J shed 3 bases, and the junction held 1 base outside the gene matches. The CDR3 is made up of 12 amino acids. CDR1 is LNHDA and CDR2 is SQIVND in the germline V gene (reference sequence). This chain's CDR3 is CASSSSGYEQYF. CDR3 nucleotide sequence: TGTGCCAGTAGTTCTAGCGGCTACGAGCAGTACTTC. Full variable domain (outside the CDR3, taken from reference TRBV19 and TRBJ2-7): DGGITQSPKYLFRKEGQNVTLSCEQNLNHDAMYWYRQDPGQGLRLIYYSQIVNDFQKGDIAEGYSVSREKKESFPLTVTSAQKNPTAFYLCASSSSGYEQYFGPGTRLTVT.

Concerning this clone itself: Other DNA variants within this sample encode the same CDR3. V and J are TRBV7-8 and TRBJ1-1; a possible D gene is TRBD1 (6 bases). The CDR3 extends over 13 amino acids. Trimming cost V 3 bases and J 5 bases, with 10 bases left between them. In germline, CDR1 is SGHVS, CDR2 FQNEAQ. CDR3 sequence reads: CASSLTGGTEAFF. Written as DNA, the CDR3 is TGTGCCAGCAGCTTGACAGGAGGTACTGAAGCTTTCTTT.

The V and J genes are TRBV13 and TRBJ1-5, with D possibly matching TRBD1 (5 bases). The V and J ends lost 4 bases and 1 base respectively, with 8 bases between them. From germline, CDR1 is PRHDT and CDR2 FYEKMQ (reference sequence). The CDR3 has 14 amino acids. CDR3 sequence: CASSSGGSNQPQHF. The CDR3 DNA reads TGTGCCAGCAGCTCCGGGGGGAGCAATCAGCCCCAGCATTTT. Variable domain in full (rest from reference TRBV13 and TRBJ1-5): AAGVIQSPRHLIKEKRETATLKCYPIPRHDTVYWYQQGPGQDPQFLISFYEKMQSDKGSIPDRFSAQQFSDYHSELNMSSLELGDSALYFCASSSGGSNQPQHFGDGTRLSIL.

The chain uses TRBV4-1 and TRBJ2-3; tentatively, D is TRBD1 (5 bases). V lost 4 bases to trimming and J lost 2 bases, with 13 bases between them. CDR3 length: 15 residues. CDR1 MGHRA and CDR2 YSYEKL come from the germline V gene. CDR3 amino acids: CASSLRTRDTDTQYF. In nucleotides, the CDR3 is TGCGCCAGCAGCCTTAGGACCAGGGACACAGATACGCAGTATTTT.

The V and J genes are TRBV12-5 and TRBJ1-5, with TRBD1 as a possible D gene (6 bases). Trimming shortened V by 5 bases and J by 2 bases, and 7 bases separated the two germline ends. CDR3 length equals 13 residues. In germline, CDR1 is LGHNT, CDR2 FRNRAP. The CDR3 nucleotides read TGTGCTAGTGGTGCAGGGGGCAATCAGCCCCAGCATTTT. Translation gives CASGAGGNQPQHF.

This clone turned up a few times. The rearrangement uses TRBV5-5 and TRBJ1-4, with a tentative D call TRBD1 (6 bases). The CDR3 loop spans 15 amino acids. The germline V gene encodes CDR1 SGHKS and CDR2 YYEKEE (reference sequence). Trimming removed 5 bases at V and 7 bases at J, with 18 bases between. Written as DNA, the CDR3 is TGTGCCAGCAGGTTGCAGCCAGGGGCCACTGAAAAACTGTTTTTT. Its protein product is CASRLQPGATEKLFF.

The chain recombines TRBV7-2 with TRBJ2-7, with unresolved D. The V end lost 1 base, the J end lost 1 base, and 8 bases lay between the germline ends. The CDR3 spans 14 residues. Germline values: CDR1 SGHTA, CDR2 FQGNSA. In nucleotides, the CDR3 is TGTGCCAGCAGCTTAGAGAGACATTCCTACGAGCAGTACTTC. The encoded protein is CASSLERHSYEQYF. The full variable domain, rest sourced from reference TRBV7-2 and TRBJ2-7, is GAGVSQSPSNKVTEKGKDVELRCDPISGHTALYWYRQSLGQGLEFLIYFQGNSAPDKSGLPSDRFSAERTGGSVSTLTIQRTQQEDSAVYLCASSLERHSYEQYFGPGTRLTVT.

The CDR3 is CASSPTEGASGANVLTF. CDR3 nucleotide sequence: TGCGCCAGCAGCCCGACGGAGGGGGCGTCTGGGGCCAACGTCCTGACTTTC. This chain links TRBV5-1 with TRBJ2-6; D is possibly TRBD1 (7 bases). There are 17 residues in the CDR3. Germline V gene data show CDR1 as SGHRS and CDR2 as YFSETQ. V gave up 4 bases and J gave up 1 base, with 15 bases separating them.

The J gene is TRBJ2-1, the V gene TRBV3-1 (or the pseudogene TRBV3-2), with a weak D call TRBD2 (6 bases). CDR1 is LGHDT and CDR2 is YNNKEL in the germline V gene (reference sequence). With 4 bases removed from V and 6 bases from J, the gap between germline ends came to 13 bases. The CDR3 has 14 residues. CDR3 bases: TGTGCCAGCAGCCCGAGGAGGGCGGGCAATGAGCAGTTCTTC. The encoded protein is CASSPRRAGNEQFF.

This clone was detected only once. The rearrangement joins TRBV27 to TRBJ2-3, with 8 bases identical to TRBD1. V was pared by 11 bases and J by 1 base, with 11 bases of the junction left unmatched. CDR1 MNHEY and CDR2 SMNVEV come from the germline V gene (reference sequence). This CDR3 has 15 amino acids. The CDR3 bases are TGTGCCCGGGACCTGGGGGACAGGTGCACAGATACGCAGTATTTT. Amino acids: CARDLGDRCTDTQYF.